A single sample is the source of the 2 T cell receptor beta chains below, sequenced in a study of molecular identifiers for immune sequencing clone quantification. TCRdb re-called the PCR reads through MiXCR, storing one row per CDR3 protein. Counted here are about 70,000 distinct CDR3 sequences, approximately 18% occurring once; the ten biggest clones make up approximately 1.5%. Sequencing input: naive CD8+ T cells from blood, with Jurkat cell RNA spiked in. Subset specified: FACS-sorted CD8+CD4-CCR7+CD45RA+ naive T cells. These TCRs come from a human donor in good health. Some libraries in this study had Jurkat cell RNA spiked in.

This clonotype was recorded a few times. This could be a read error, since a much larger clone is one nucleotide away. This chain links TRBV10-3 with TRBJ2-1; tentatively, D is TRBD2 (6 bases). CDR1 ENHRY and CDR2 SYGVKD come from the germline V gene. There are 13 residues in the CDR3. The CDR3 bases are TGTGCCGTCAGTGAGGCGGGGTACAATGAGCAGTTCTTC. This encodes CAVSEAGYNEQFF.

The chain joins TRBV15 to TRBJ1-5, with D perhaps TRBD1 (6 bases). The CDR3 spans 15 residues. V dropped 5 bases and J dropped 7 bases, with 18 bases sitting between them. CDR1 is LNHNV and CDR2 is YYDKDF in the germline V gene (reference sequence). CDR3 coding DNA: TGTGCCACCAGCGATACAGGGTCCTCTGGCCAGCCCCAGCATTTT. Its translation: CATSDTGSSGQPQHF.